These 16 T cell receptor beta chains were sequenced from one sample in a study of blood T cell repertoires in COVID-19. TCRdb's table, derived via immunoSEQ multiplex PCR, lists solely in-frame clones and lacks some. The table lists tens of thousands of clones, over 70% of them singletons. The source material was peripheral blood. Every receptor here comes from a human donor in a cohort sampled during active COVID-19.

The gene calls are TRBV6-5 and TRBJ2-7, with 8 bases aligning to TRBD1. The CDR3 is 15 amino acids. The J segment lost 3 bases and the V segment lost 6 bases, leaving 10 bases of the junction unmatched. Germline CDR1 is MNHEY and CDR2 is SVGAGI. The CDR3 region has the DNA TGTGCCAGCAGCAGCCCCGGGACAGGAGACTACGAGCAGTACTTC. It codes for CASSSPGTGDYEQYF.

This chain joins TRBV27 and TRBJ2-1; possible D gene TRBD1, 6 bases. CDR3 length: 15 residues. Deletions cut 4 bases from V and 6 bases from J, with 16 bases between. Looked up from germline, CDR1 is MNHEY and CDR2 is SMNVEV (reference sequence). The CDR3 DNA sequence: TGTGCCAGCAGTTCACAGGGTCTTAAGGTCAATGAGCAGTTCTTC. Encoded protein: CASSSQGLKVNEQFF.

A remark on this clone: Other DNA sequences in the same sample also yield this CDR3. The chain has TRBV19 and TRBJ2-7, with a tentative D call TRBD1 (6 bases). V was cut by 6 bases and J by 5 bases, with 11 bases left in between. CDR3 length: 12 residues. CDR1 is LNHDA and CDR2 is SQIVND in the germline V gene (reference sequence). The CDR3 spells CASSTGSHEQYF. The CDR3 DNA follows: TGTGCCAGTAGCACAGGGAGTCACGAGCAGTACTTC.

Of note for this clone: In the same sample, other DNA sequences code for this CDR3. The chain has TRBV2 and TRBJ1-3; D unresolved. With 7 bases removed from V and 0 bases from J, the gap between germline ends came to 10 bases. The CDR3 runs to 14 residues. Looked up from germline, CDR1 is SNHLY and CDR2 is FYNNEI. CDR3 nucleotide sequence: TGTGCCAGCAACCCGAGGAGCTCTGGAAACACCATATATTTT. This sequence encodes CASNPRSSGNTIYF.

This rearrangement joins TRBV27 to TRBJ1-1, with 7 bases that match TRBD1. This CDR3 has 14 amino acids. Germline CDR1 reads MNHEY; CDR2 reads SMNVEV (reference sequence). V lost 6 bases to trimming and J lost 4 bases; unmatched junction nucleotides: 8. The CDR3 protein is CASRMDRLGTEAFF. Written as DNA, the CDR3 is TGTGCCAGCAGGATGGACAGGCTGGGCACTGAAGCTTTCTTT.

The V and J genes are TRBV29-1 and TRBJ1-5; D is unresolved. Germline-derived CDR1 and CDR2 are SQVTM and ANQGSEA. The CDR3 spans 13 residues. V was cut by 7 bases and J by 3 bases, with 13 bases left in between. The CDR3 loop is CSASSASNQPQHF. The CDR3 DNA is TGCAGCGCCAGTTCCGCTTCCAATCAGCCCCAGCATTTT.

The count of this clone is one. This chain links TRBV18 with TRBJ1-2; D remains ambiguous. CDR1 and CDR2 (germline): KGHSH, LQKENI. V lost 4 bases, J lost 1 base, and 13 bases lay in between. This CDR3 has 15 residues. The CDR3 DNA is TGTGCCAGCTCACTGAAGGACTTAAGTAACTATGGCTACACCTTC. Amino acid sequence: CASSLKDLSNYGYTF.

V usage is TRBV5-1 and J usage is TRBJ2-1; TRBD2 matches 13 bases. The CDR3 has 16 amino acids. Trimming cost V 2 bases and J 7 bases; bases outside gene matches: 6. Germline V gene lookup returns CDR1 SGHRS and CDR2 YFSETQ. The CDR3 here is CASSFGLAGALNEQFF. CDR3 in DNA: TGCGCCAGCAGCTTCGGACTAGCGGGAGCACTGAATGAGCAGTTCTTC.

The chain employs TRBV6-5 and TRBJ2-6, with 7 positions matching TRBD1. V dropped 4 bases and J dropped 2; count of bases not matched to a gene: 2. CDR1 and CDR2 (germline): MNHEY, SVGAGI. The CDR3 covers 15 residues. This CDR3 reads CASSFDRAGANVLTF. CDR3 nucleotide sequence: TGTGCCAGCAGTTTTGACAGGGCTGGGGCCAACGTCCTGACTTTC.

The V call is TRBV7-9, the J call TRBJ1-1, with D perhaps TRBD1 (6 bases). This CDR3 spans 13 amino acids. Germline-derived CDR1 and CDR2 are SEHNR and FQNEAQ (reference sequence). V dropped 4 bases and J dropped 1 base, with 7 bases sitting between them. CDR3 residues: CASSSQGNTEAFF. CDR3 nucleotides: TGTGCCAGCAGCTCACAGGGGAACACTGAAGCTTTCTTT.

The V and J genes are TRBV6-6 and TRBJ1-1; the D is unclear. V was shortened by 2 bases and J by 1 base, with 8 bases between the two germline ends. The V gene's germline CDR1 is MNHNY and CDR2 SVGAGI (reference sequence). The CDR3 consists of 14 residues. The CDR3 nucleotides are TGTGCCAGCAGTTACGGCTTCTGGAACACTGAAGCTTTCTTT. This translates into CASSYGFWNTEAFF.

The V and J genes are TRBV5-1 and TRBJ2-2; the match to TRBD2 covers 12 bases. With 2 bases clipped from V and 0 bases from J, the junction kept 2 bases outside the gene matches. Germline CDR1 SGHRS, CDR2 YFSETQ. The CDR3 has 17 amino acids. The CDR3 bases are TGCGCCAGCAGCTTACTAGCGGGGGGTTCGAACACCGGGGAGCTGTTTTTT. As protein: CASSLLAGGSNTGELFF.

J is TRBJ2-7 and V is TRBV4-2, with TRBD2 identical over 10 bases. The germline CDR1 and CDR2 sequences are LGHNA and YNFKEQ. V gave up 2 bases and J gave up 4 bases; unmatched junction bases: 5. The CDR3 length is 15 residues. The CDR3, as DNA: TGTGCCAGCAGCCAATTGGCTAGCGGGGGTTACGAGCAGTACTTC. As protein: CASSQLASGGYEQYF.

The chain combines TRBV5-1 with TRBJ2-1; 10 bases map to TRBD1. This CDR3 region has 17 residues. V trimming: 4 bases; J trimming: 4 bases; junction bases outside the gene matches: 11. In germline, CDR1 is SGHRS, CDR2 YFSETQ. CDR3 in DNA: TGCGCCAGCAGCCTGACAGGGGGCCCTAAATATTACAATGAGCAGTTCTTC. Translated, it gives CASSLTGGPKYYNEQFF. Full variable domain (missing parts from reference TRBV5-1 and TRBJ2-1): KAGVTQTPRYLIKTRGQQVTLSCSPISGHRSVSWYQQTPGQGLQFLFEYFSETQRNKGNFPGRFSGRQFSNSRSEMNVSTLELGDSALYLCASSLTGGPKYYNEQFFGPGTRLTVL.

The chain has TRBV7-6 and TRBJ1-2; tentatively, D is TRBD1 (6 bases). This CDR3 contains 16 residues. Trimming removed 1 base from V and 4 bases from J, with 16 bases in between. Germline V gene data show CDR1 as SGHVS and CDR2 as FNYEAQ. CDR3 sequence reads: CASSLGSGTTSYGYTF. CDR3 nucleotide sequence: TGTGCCAGCAGCTTAGGGTCCGGGACAACATCCTATGGCTACACCTTC.

This clone has just a few counts. The V call is TRBV14, the J call TRBJ2-3; 8 bases are shared with TRBD2. The CDR3 has 17 residues. The junction had 10 bases not matched to a gene; V was cut back by 3 bases and J by 2 bases. CDR1 is SGHDN and CDR2 is FVKESK in the germline V gene. The CDR3 DNA reads as TGTGCCAGCAGCCACTTGGGAGCGGGGGACTTCACAGATACGCAGTATTTT. Protein: CASSHLGAGDFTDTQYF.